This is a list of T cell receptor beta chains from one sample in a study of T-cell reconstitution after alpha-beta-depleted transplantation in children. Using its own MiXCR run on the PCR reads, TCRdb lists one record per CDR3 protein. The sample holds roughly 500,000 distinct CDR3 sequences, roughly an eighth seen once. Sequencing was performed on PBMCs from the stem cell graft donor, taken from the stem cell graft. These receptors were collected from a human donor who donated a stem cell graft to a child with combined immunodeficiency. The CDR3 runs from the conserved cysteine through the conserved F or W. The D gene is left open where the match is weak. Not all rows give a size; the values are once, few, many and, for expanded clones, a class.

TRBJ2-7 - TRBV5-5 many CASREGESYEQYF TGTGCCAGCAGGGAAGGGGAATCCTACGAGCAGTACTTC
TRBJ2-1 - TRBV7-9 - CASDPGHNEQFF TGTGCCAGCGATCCGGGGCACAATGAGCAGTTCTTC
TRBJ1-4 - TRBV12-3/TRBV12-4 - CASSPPAGAEKLFF TGTGCCAGCAGTCCCCCCGCGGGGGCAGAAAAACTGTTTTTT
TRBJ2-1 TRBD2 TRBV3-1 few CASSPTTSRNEQFF TGTGCCAGCAGCCCAACGACTAGCAGGAATGAGCAGTTCTTC
TRBJ2-1 - TRBV20-1 - CSAPAGRGPGSYNEQFF TGCAGTGCCCCGGCGGGTCGGGGCCCTGGCTCCTACAATGAGCAGTTCTTC
TRBJ2-5 TRBD1 TRBV15 few CATRRGMGETQYF TGTGCCACCCGCAGGGGGATGGGAGAGACCCAGTACTTC
TRBJ2-1 - TRBV6-2/TRBV6-3 few CASSYASVNNEQFF TGTGCCAGCAGTTACGCGTCGGTAAACAATGAGCAGTTCTTC
TRBJ2-7 - TRBV5-5 few CASSAPQGEQYF TGTGCCAGCAGCGCGCCACAGGGCGAGCAGTACTTC
TRBJ2-1 TRBD2 TRBV20-1 many CSARALAGASYNEQFF TGCAGTGCTAGAGCCCTAGCGGGGGCCTCCTACAATGAGCAGTTCTTC
TRBJ2-2 TRBD2 TRBV5-6 - CASGLPSTSGNTGELFF TGTGCCAGCGGCTTGCCCAGTACTAGCGGAAACACCGGGGAGCTGTTTTTT
TRBJ2-5 TRBD2 TRBV7-2 few CASSTSGDYQETQYF TGTGCCAGCAGCACTAGCGGGGATTACCAAGAGACCCAGTACTTC
TRBJ2-5 TRBD2 TRBV6-2/TRBV6-3 few CASSYPLAGGQGRPQKTQYF TGTGCCAGCAGTTACCCACTAGCGGGAGGGCAGGGGCGGCCGCAAAAGACCCAGTACTTC
TRBJ1-2 TRBD1 TRBV6-5 - CASSYRTTGGYGYTF TGTGCCAGCAGTTACCGAACGACAGGGGGCTATGGCTACACCTTC
TRBJ2-3 TRBD2 TRBV6-1 few CASSTQAGGPGGTQYF TGTGCCAGCAGTACGCAGGCGGGAGGGCCAGGAGGTACGCAGTATTTT
TRBJ2-1 TRBD2 TRBV12-3/TRBV12-4 few CASTSPGLAGEQGYNEQFF TGTGCCAGCACCTCCCCGGGACTAGCGGGAGAACAAGGCTACAATGAGCAGTTCTTC
TRBJ2-1 - TRBV2 - CASLRGEREGNEQFF TGTGCCAGCCTTCGCGGGGAGCGTGAGGGGAATGAGCAGTTCTTC
TRBJ1-1 - TRBV9 many CASSPRGRGEAFF TGTGCCAGCAGCCCTCGGGGGAGAGGTGAAGCTTTCTTT
TRBJ1-1 - TRBV4-3 few CASSQIQGGNTEAFF TGCGCCAGCAGCCAAATACAGGGTGGGAACACTGAAGCTTTCTTT
TRBJ2-5 TRBD2 TRBV5-1 few CASSLAFDSGGSKETQYF TGCGCCAGCAGCTTGGCCTTCGATAGCGGGGGGTCAAAAGAGACCCAGTACTTC
TRBJ2-1 TRBD2 TRBV7-2 many CASSVAGGRINEQFF TGTGCCAGCAGTGTAGCGGGGGGAAGGATCAATGAGCAGTTCTTC
TRBJ2-7 TRBD1 TRBV27 - CASSPIQGAEQYF TGTGCCAGCAGTCCGATACAGGGGGCAGAGCAGTACTTC
TRBJ2-3 TRBD1 TRBV15 few CATSRGDRSTDTQYF TGTGCCACCAGCAGAGGGGACAGGAGCACAGATACGCAGTATTTT
TRBJ2-1 TRBD2 TRBV12-3/TRBV12-4 - CASSLSGSGRGSEQFF TGTGCCAGCAGTTTAAGTGGGAGCGGGAGAGGGAGTGAGCAGTTCTTC
TRBJ2-5 - TRBV10-3 - CAIGPDFQESQYF TGTGCCATCGGCCCGGACTTTCAAGAGTCCCAGTACTTC